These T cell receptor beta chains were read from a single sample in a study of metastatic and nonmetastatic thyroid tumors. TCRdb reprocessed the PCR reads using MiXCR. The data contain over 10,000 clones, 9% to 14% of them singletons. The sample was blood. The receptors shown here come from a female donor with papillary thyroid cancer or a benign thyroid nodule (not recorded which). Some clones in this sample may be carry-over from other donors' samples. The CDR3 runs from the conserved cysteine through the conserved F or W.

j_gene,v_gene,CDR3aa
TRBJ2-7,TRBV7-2,CASSRPAWGSYEQYF
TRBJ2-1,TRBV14,CASSLKDSHNEQFF
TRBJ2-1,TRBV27,CASSFKGVRGEQFF
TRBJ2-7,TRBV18,CASSPPGTRAEQYF
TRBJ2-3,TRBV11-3,CASSLGGGKAQYF
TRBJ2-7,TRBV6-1,CASSGSTGSSYEQYF
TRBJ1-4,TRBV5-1,CASSIQGHGEKLFF
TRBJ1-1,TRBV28,CASRQGYMNTEAFF
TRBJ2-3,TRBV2,CASGKQLRAAGTQYF
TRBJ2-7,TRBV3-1,CASSQEGTTYEQYF
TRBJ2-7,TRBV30,CAWGAKTGYEQYF
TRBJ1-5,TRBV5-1,CASSTGQGIQPQHF
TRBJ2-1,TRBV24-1,CATSDRGWSGSYNEQFF
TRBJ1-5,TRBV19,CASSTTGEGQPQHF
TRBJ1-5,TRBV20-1,CSAWTGDQPQHF
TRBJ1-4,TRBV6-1,CASRDGAALGKLFF
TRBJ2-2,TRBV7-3,CASSFLPGELFF
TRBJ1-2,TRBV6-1,CAISPTGGGYTF
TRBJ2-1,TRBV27,CASSLSRVGEQFF
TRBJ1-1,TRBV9,CASSVGGMNTEAFF
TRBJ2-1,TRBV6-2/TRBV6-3,CASSSLRGGDYNEQFF